The present T cell receptor beta chain was sequenced within a study of T cells and copy number aberrations in small-cell lung cancer. The data were produced by immunoSEQ multiplex PCR, yet TCRdb's version contains in-frame clones alone and is incomplete. The table shows about 2,600 clones, with roughly 84% occurring only once. The source material was normal tissue next to the tumor. The receptor comes from a man in his 70s with small cell lung cancer.

CDR3 protein: CASSATGDYGYTF. CDR3 in DNA: TGTGCCAGTAGTGCAACAGGGGACTATGGCTACACCTTC. The chain employs TRBV19 and TRBJ1-2; 7 bases are shared with TRBD1. The J segment lost 3 bases and the V segment lost 5 bases, leaving 3 bases of the junction unmatched. The CDR3 is 13 residues long. Germline V gene lookup returns CDR1 LNHDA and CDR2 SQIVND (reference sequence).